Below are 30 T cell receptor beta chains sequenced from a single sample in a study of blood T cells in healthy people across ages. PCR was performed a second time for about 6 to 12 cycles using a sample-barcoded 5' primer and a J-beta primer mix. A single record per CDR3 protein comes from TCRdb applying MiXCR to the 5' RACE reads. The sample shows about 1.8 million distinct CDR3 sequences, around 48% of them seen only once. The sample taken for sequencing was blood. The receptors shown here come from a woman aged 40 to 49 in good health.

This clonotype was counted a few times. This chain connects TRBV11-1 to TRBJ1-6; 9 bases are a match to TRBD1. Unmatched junction bases numbered 5, after V lost 5 bases and J lost 9 bases. This CDR3 contains 14 residues. Germline loops: CDR1 SGHAT, CDR2 FQDESV (reference sequence). CDR3 protein: CASSITGGGSPLHF. The CDR3, as DNA: TGTGCCAGCAGCATTACAGGGGGCGGTTCACCCCTCCACTTT.

A few counts support this clonotype. V gene TRBV7-3 combines with J gene TRBJ2-5, with D hard to call. The CDR3 is 14 amino acids. Per the germline V gene, CDR1 is SGHTA and CDR2 is FQGTGA. V was trimmed by 1 base and J by 3 bases, leaving 9 bases between them. The CDR3 region is CASSLNAAKETQYF. CDR3 DNA sequence: TGTGCCAGCAGCTTAAATGCAGCTAAAGAGACCCAGTACTTC.

The gene calls are TRBV24-1 and TRBJ2-4; TRBD1 matches at 8 bases. The closer fit of TRBJ2-7 to the DNA end suggests the J call may be wrong. The CDR3 loop spans 15 amino acids. In germline, CDR1 is KGHDR, CDR2 SFDVKD. In DNA, the CDR3 is TGTGCCACCAGTGATTCCGCAGGGGGCTCCGGCGAGCAGTACTTC. Its translation: CATSDSAGGSGEQYF.

The genes are TRBV20-1 and TRBJ2-4; TRBD2 agrees at 7 bases. This CDR3 is built from 15 residues. Germline V CDR1 and CDR2: DFQATT, SNEGSKA (reference sequence). Unmatched junction bases numbered 11, after V lost 1 base and J lost 8 bases. The CDR3 spells CSARGQGLRLHIQYF. The CDR3 DNA is TGCAGTGCTAGAGGTCAGGGACTACGACTTCACATTCAGTACTTC.

The V call is TRBV6-2 or TRBV6-3, the J call TRBJ1-5; D might be TRBD1 (5 bases). CDR1 MNHEY and CDR2 SVGEGT come from the germline V gene. The germline V and J ends were trimmed by 6 bases and 4 bases, with 16 bases remaining between them. The CDR3 totals 15 residues. Written as DNA, the CDR3 is TGTGCCAGCAGAAAAGGGCAGGGTGAAAATCAGCCCCAGCATTTT. It translates to CASRKGQGENQPQHF.

The chain has TRBV20-1 and TRBJ2-5, with 7 nucleotides matching TRBD2. The CDR3 runs to 13 residues. J lost 5 bases, V lost 4 bases, and 7 bases had no gene match. CDR1 is DFQATT, CDR2 SNEGSKA, per germline (reference sequence). The CDR3 coding sequence is TGCAGTGCTAACGGGGGGAATGAGGAGACCCAGTACTTC. Its translation is CSANGGNEETQYF.

The chain joins TRBV4-1 to TRBJ2-1; 12 bases map to TRBD2. Per germline, CDR1 MGHRA and CDR2 YSYEKL. V lost 0 bases to trimming and J lost 4 bases; unmatched junction nucleotides: 4. The CDR3 has 17 residues. CDR3 sequence reads: CASSQDLTSGGYNEQFF. The CDR3 nucleotides are TGCGCCAGCAGCCAAGATCTCACTAGCGGGGGGTACAATGAGCAGTTCTTC.

V usage is TRBV7-2 and J usage is TRBJ2-5; 13 positions match TRBD2. The trim removed 1 base at V and 5 bases at J, leaving 7 bases unmatched. Germline assignment: CDR1 SGHTA and CDR2 FQGNSA. The CDR3 has 17 residues. CDR3: CASSLGGLAGAMETQYF. The CDR3 DNA reads as TGTGCCAGCAGCTTAGGAGGACTAGCGGGGGCCATGGAGACCCAGTACTTC.

V is TRBV6-5 and J is TRBJ2-1; possibly TRBD2 for D (5 bases). Trimming pared 0 bases from V and 9 bases from J, leaving 6 bases between. Germline V lookup: CDR1 MNHEY, CDR2 SVGAGI. The CDR3 runs to 12 residues. CDR3: CASSYSGSEQFF. For the CDR3, the DNA is TGTGCCAGCAGTTACTCGGGGAGTGAGCAGTTCTTC.

The rearrangement uses TRBV7-2 and TRBJ2-4; 8 bases map to TRBD1. With 1 base clipped from V and 3 bases from J, the junction kept 5 bases outside the gene matches. CDR3 size: 16 residues. From germline, CDR1 is SGHTA and CDR2 FQGNSA. Here the CDR3 reads CASSLEQGVIKNIQYF. In nucleotides, the CDR3 is TGTGCCAGCAGCTTAGAACAGGGGGTAATCAAAAACATTCAGTACTTC. Full variable domain (remainder filled in from reference TRBV7-2 and TRBJ2-4): GAGVSQSPSNKVTEKGKDVELRCDPISGHTALYWYRQSLGQGLEFLIYFQGNSAPDKSGLPSDRFSAERTGGSVSTLTIQRTQQEDSAVYLCASSLEQGVIKNIQYFGAGTRLSVL.

J is TRBJ2-2 and V is TRBV20-1; D unclear. Germline-derived CDR1 and CDR2 are DFQATT and SNEGSKA (reference sequence). V lost 0 bases and J 8 bases, leaving 16 bases between the germline ends. This CDR3 is built from 15 residues. CDR3 loop: CSARDGRAPSGELFF. CDR3 coding DNA: TGCAGTGCTAGAGATGGCCGGGCCCCTTCTGGGGAGCTGTTTTTT.

The chain joins TRBV4-3 to TRBJ2-1, with D uncertain. Trimming took off 2 bases at V and 5 bases at J, with 4 bases between the two ends. Germline CDR1 reads LGHNA; CDR2 reads YSLEER. This CDR3 has 12 residues. The CDR3: CASSQSNNEQFF. In nucleotides, the CDR3 is TGCGCCAGCAGCCAATCGAACAATGAGCAGTTCTTC.

Remarks on this clonotype: One end of the junction is discordant with germline, which a read error may explain. The chain joins TRBV27 to TRBJ2-5; 8 bases fit TRBD1. Germline V CDR1 and CDR2: MNHEY, SMNVEV (reference sequence). The length of the CDR3 is 14 residues. CDR3 bases: TGTGCTAGCAGTTACCGGGACAGGAAAGAGACCCAGTACTTC. Protein product: CASSYRDRKETQYF.

The V and J genes are TRBV15 and TRBJ1-2; possibly TRBD1 for D (5 bases). Trimming removed 0 bases from V and 4 bases from J, with 15 bases in between. The CDR3 runs 16 residues. From germline, CDR1 is LNHNV and CDR2 YYDKDF (reference sequence). The CDR3 loop is CATSRDFVGGGYGYTF. The DNA for the CDR3 is TGTGCCACCAGCAGAGATTTCGTCGGGGGAGGCTATGGCTACACCTTC.

This chain uses TRBV4-1 with TRBJ2-7, with D possibly TRBD1 on 5 matching bases. Per germline, CDR1 MGHRA and CDR2 YSYEKL. The V end lost 0 bases, the J end lost 1 base, and 10 bases lay between the germline ends. The CDR3 length is 15 residues. CDR3 nucleotide sequence: TGCGCCAGCAGCCAAGAAAGGGGTATGTCCTACGAGCAGTACTTC. Encoded protein: CASSQERGMSYEQYF.

Comments on this clonotype: The junction differs from germline at one of its ends, possibly a read error. CDR3: CASSRGKYDQYF. Written as DNA, the CDR3 is TGTGCCAGCAGCCGGGGGAAATACGACCAGTACTTC. The chain couples TRBV6-5 to TRBJ2-7, with a tentative D call TRBD2 (6 bases). The CDR3 contains 12 residues. The germline V gene has CDR1 MNHEY and CDR2 SVGAGI.

The J gene is TRBJ2-5, the V gene TRBV20-1, with D perhaps TRBD2 (6 bases). This CDR3 contains 15 residues. The V and J ends lost 1 base and 2 bases respectively, with 14 bases between them. Germline CDR1 is DFQATT and CDR2 is SNEGSKA (reference sequence). The CDR3 is CSARAGTSSQETQYF. CDR3 nucleotides: TGCAGTGCTAGAGCAGGTACTAGCAGTCAAGAGACCCAGTACTTC.

This chain uses TRBV27 with TRBJ1-6; D unclear. CDR1 is MNHEY, CDR2 SMNVEV, per germline (reference sequence). Trimming cost V 0 bases and J 9 bases, with 12 bases left between them. The CDR3 runs 15 residues. The CDR3 here is CASSLSEIGFSPLHF. CDR3 in DNA: TGTGCCAGCAGTTTATCGGAGATCGGCTTTTCACCCCTCCACTTT.

This clonotype was recorded a few times. V usage is TRBV5-6 and J usage is TRBJ2-3; 9 bases fit TRBD1. The CDR3 length is 14 residues. Germline CDR1 reads SGHDT; CDR2 reads YYEEEE. The V and J ends lost 3 bases and 4 bases, in that order; junction bases with no gene match: 3. The CDR3 DNA reads as TGTGCCAGCAGCTGGACAGGGGTGGCAGATACGCAGTATTTT. Translating it yields CASSWTGVADTQYF.

The gene calls are TRBV7-3 and TRBJ2-3; possible D gene TRBD2, 7 bases. CDR1 is SGHTA, CDR2 FQGTGA, per germline. Between the trimmed V and J ends, which lost 0 bases and 3 bases, there was a span of 13 bases. This CDR3 region has 16 residues. The CDR3 region has the DNA TGTGCCAGCAGCTTAACGTTAGGGGGGGCGACAGATACGCAGTATTTT. Translating it yields CASSLTLGGATDTQYF.

The chain has TRBV29-1 and TRBJ2-4; TRBD2 aligns across 10 bases. With the DNA end fitting TRBJ2-5 better, the J assignment may be wrong. CDR3 length: 16 residues. In germline, CDR1 is SQVTM, CDR2 ANQGSEA. The CDR3 region has the DNA TGCAGCGTTGAGGAAGCGGGGGGGCAGGGGTCGGAGACCCAGTACTTC. Translated, it gives CSVEEAGGQGSETQYF.

The rearrangement uses TRBV7-8 and TRBJ2-5, with D tentatively TRBD1 (5 bases). The germline V and J ends were trimmed by 2 bases and 3 bases, with 13 bases remaining between them. The CDR3 is made up of 15 amino acids. Germline V gene lookup returns CDR1 SGHVS and CDR2 FQNEAQ. Here the CDR3 DNA reads TGTGCCAGCAGCTTAAACCCAGGGTTCGAAGAGACCCAGTACTTC. This translates into CASSLNPGFEETQYF.

V and J are TRBV7-9 and TRBJ2-3; 11 bases line up with TRBD2. After removal of 1 base from V and 2 bases from J, the junction contained 5 bases not matched to a gene. The germline gives CDR1 SEHNR, CDR2 FQNEAQ (reference sequence). The CDR3 runs 17 residues. In DNA, the CDR3 is TGTGCCAGCAGCTTAGGGCTAGCGGGGGGAGTCACAGATACGCAGTATTTT. Translation gives CASSLGLAGGVTDTQYF.

The chain combines TRBV20-1 with TRBJ1-2, with D possibly matching TRBD1 (6 bases). The CDR3 loop spans 14 amino acids. The V gene lost 6 bases and the J gene lost 2 bases, with 16 bases spanning the gap. Germline CDR1 DFQATT, CDR2 SNEGSKA (reference sequence). The CDR3 sequence is CSADRTVPNYGYTF. CDR3 coding DNA: TGCAGTGCCGATCGGACAGTCCCCAACTATGGCTACACCTTC.

This chain connects TRBV6-1 to TRBJ2-5, with 11 bases aligning to TRBD2. With 6 bases clipped from V and 1 base from J, the junction kept 13 bases outside the gene matches. The CDR3 totals 18 residues. Looked up from germline, CDR1 is MNHNS and CDR2 is SASEGT. The CDR3 sequence: CASRKLAGAQYPQETQYF. In DNA form, the CDR3 reads TGTGCCAGCAGAAAACTAGCGGGGGCACAATACCCCCAAGAGACCCAGTACTTC.

This clonotype was recorded many times. An end of the junction does not agree with germline; a read error may underlie this. V gene TRBV5-1 combines with J gene TRBJ1-2; weak D call: TRBD1 (5 bases). CDR1 and CDR2 (germline): SGHRS, YFSETQ. This CDR3 comprises 13 residues. The CDR3 bases are TGTGCCAGCAGTTTGGCCGACAGTTATGGCTACACCTTC. Its translation is CASSLADSYGYTF.

The gene calls are TRBV7-2 and TRBJ1-1; 7 bases line up with TRBD1. This CDR3 has 13 residues. Germline V gene lookup returns CDR1 SGHTA and CDR2 FQGNSA. The V segment lost 5 bases and the J segment 4 bases; nucleotides outside the gene matches: 4. CDR3 sequence reads: CASSKQGLTEAFF. The CDR3 DNA is TGTGCCAGCAGCAAACAGGGGCTCACTGAAGCTTTCTTT.

The chain uses TRBV27 and TRBJ1-2; D gene unclear. This CDR3 is built from 15 residues. Trimming stripped 7 bases from V and 4 bases from J, with 19 bases between. The germline gives CDR1 MNHEY, CDR2 SMNVEV (reference sequence). CDR3 coding DNA: TGTGCCAGCAAGACATCGTGGGATTTGGGCTATGGCTACACCTTC. This sequence encodes CASKTSWDLGYGYTF.

This clonotype was observed a handful of times. V is TRBV25-1 and J is TRBJ1-4; D is unclear. The CDR3 runs 12 residues. The ends were cut back, 6 bases at V and 4 bases at J, with 6 bases in the middle. CDR1 MGHDK and CDR2 SYGVNS come from the germline V gene. CDR3 bases: TGTGCCAGCAGGTCGGTTAATGAAAAACTGTTTTTT. This gives the protein CASRSVNEKLFF.

This clonotype was detected a few times. V gene TRBV14 combines with J gene TRBJ1-1; D uncertain. Trimming cost V 1 base and J 0 bases, with 6 bases left between them. CDR3 length equals 14 residues. Germline V CDR1 and CDR2: SGHDN, FVKESK. The CDR3 bases are TGTGCCAGCAGCCAAGGTCAGGTGAACACTGAAGCTTTCTTT. This codes for CASSQGQVNTEAFF.